This T cell receptor (beta chain) was captured in a study of CD8 T cells in ankylosing spondylitis. Broader study findings: With a CD8+ phenotype, disease-linked clones were relatively rare in peripheral blood. Disease-linked clones reportedly showed significant enrichment in matched ankylosing spondylitis synovial fluid. Reports of some motif variants in reactive arthritis synovial fluid and blood predate this one. A TCR beta motif of roughly eight highly homologous variants appeared characteristic of ankylosing spondylitis blood.

Scientists made TCR beta libraries using quantitative 5'-RACE with molecular barcodes. MiXCR, run by TCRdb on the 5' RACE reads, gives a single entry per CDR3 protein. The sample yields some 700,000 distinct CDR3 sequences, 19% seen once. This clonotype was seen a handful of times. As yet, its antigen is unknown. V trimming: 9 bases; J trimming: 4 bases; junction bases outside the gene matches: 5. This CDR3 comprises 14 residues. Germline CDR1 is SGHKS and CDR2 is YYEKEE (reference sequence). The material sequenced was blood, either unsorted or a sorted T cell fraction (not recorded which). This receptor was identified in a male donor with ankylosing spondylitis. The gene calls are TRBV5-5 and TRBJ1-6; 9 nucleotides line up with TRBD1. The DNA for the CDR3 is TGTGCCACTACAGGGGGCGGGTATAATTCACCCCTCCACTTT. Translated, it gives CATTGGGYNSPLHF.